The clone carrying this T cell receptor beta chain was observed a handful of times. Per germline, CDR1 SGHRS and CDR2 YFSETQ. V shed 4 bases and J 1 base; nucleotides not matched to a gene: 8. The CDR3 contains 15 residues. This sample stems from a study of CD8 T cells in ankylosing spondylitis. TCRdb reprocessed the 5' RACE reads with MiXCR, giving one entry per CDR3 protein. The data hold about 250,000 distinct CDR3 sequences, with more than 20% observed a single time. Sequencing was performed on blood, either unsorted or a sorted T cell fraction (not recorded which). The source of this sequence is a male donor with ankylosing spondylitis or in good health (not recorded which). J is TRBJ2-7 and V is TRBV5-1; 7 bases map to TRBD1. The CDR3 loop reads CASSLGQELSYEQYF. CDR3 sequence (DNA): TGCGCCAGCAGCCTAGGACAGGAGCTTTCCTACGAGCAGTACTTC.